This T cell receptor (beta chain) was sequenced for a study of blood T cell repertoires in COVID-19. Overall study: Sources were T cells, B-cell-depleted T cells, or PBMCs; the material itself was cDNA or gDNA.

Original methodology: How many nucleated cells were present was estimated from reference gene primer amplification. The protocol was immunoSEQ multiplex PCR, while the TCRdb copy is restricted to in-frame clones and leaves out a portion. For V, J and clone size, that table is used; D and trimming come from the DNA. Among approximately 240,000 clones, around four fifths were seen once, and the ten largest hold around 6.4%. The specimen was peripheral blood. The TCR originated in a woman aged 60 to 75 with active or convalescent COVID-19.

The CDR3 loop is CASSVRQGAQETQYF. CDR3 sequence (DNA): TGTGCCAGCAGTGTAAGACAGGGGGCCCAAGAGACCCAGTACTTC. This chain connects TRBV28 to TRBJ2-5; 10 bases are a match to TRBD1. This CDR3 is 15 amino acids long. The ends lost 5 bases at V and 1 base at J; junction bases unmatched: 4. Germline V lookup: CDR1 MDHEN, CDR2 SYDVKM.